Detailed here is one T cell receptor (beta chain). What it binds is unknown. These data are taken from a study of response to subunit inactivated influenza vaccine. V was cut by 1 base and J by 7 bases, with 16 bases left in between. This CDR3 has 16 residues. Germline lookup yields CDR1 KGHDR and CDR2 SFDVKD. TCRdb re-called the RT-PCR reads with MiXCR, one entry per CDR3 protein. The sample has more than 250,000 distinct CDR3 sequences; around a fifth are singletons. Notes on the study in general: Each seasonal flu vaccination may recruit only limited new T cells, authors suggested.

This chain connects TRBV24-1 to TRBJ2-1; the D gene could be TRBD1 or TRBD2 (6 bases each). This TCR was sampled from a man in his fifties or sixties who received an inactivated influenza vaccine. This specimen was PBMCs from blood, taken approximately 20 months after vaccination. CDR3: CATSDFDGGISNEQFF. DNA of the CDR3: TGTGCCACCAGTGATTTTGACGGGGGCATTTCTAATGAGCAGTTCTTC.